These 21 T cell receptor beta chains were all obtained from the same sample, sequenced in a study of cytomegalovirus exposure and HLA in healthy donors. Primers included in the PCR were 60 Vbeta and 13 Jbeta primers. Generated by immunoSEQ multiplex PCR, the TCRdb table keeps only in-frame clones and is missing some. The table lists 150,000 to 200,000 clones, 84% of them singletons. The specimen was PBMCs. The receptor source for this set is a woman in her forties or fifties in good health and CMV-seropositive.

This sequence joins TRBV9 and TRBJ2-7; 7 positions match TRBD1. This CDR3 contains 14 residues. Germline CDR1 reads SGDLS; CDR2 reads YYNGEE. V dropped 5 bases and J dropped 2; count of bases not matched to a gene: 7. The DNA for the CDR3 is TGTGCCAGCAGTCCAACAGGGGACCCCTACGAGCAGTACTTC. This sequence encodes CASSPTGDPYEQYF.

This clone was recorded once. The chain has TRBV4-2 and TRBJ2-2; TRBD1 might be the D (6 bases). The V and J ends lost 0 bases and 2 bases respectively, with 13 bases between them. CDR3 size: 17 residues. The germline gives CDR1 LGHNA, CDR2 YNFKEQ. The CDR3 sequence: CASSQERGTLNTGELFF. CDR3 nucleotide sequence: TGTGCCAGCAGCCAAGAAAGGGGGACCTTAAACACCGGGGAGCTGTTTTTT.

The chain joins TRBV6-4 to TRBJ2-3; the D gene is possibly TRBD1 (5 bases). V lost 3 bases, J lost 2 bases, and 12 bases lay in between. This CDR3 contains 15 residues. CDR1 and CDR2 (germline): MRHNA, SNTAGT. The CDR3 region is CASSELQAPTDTQYF. CDR3 bases: TGTGCCAGCAGTGAACTACAGGCCCCCACAGATACGCAGTATTTT.

The V gene is TRBV7-9, the J gene TRBJ1-4, with D perhaps TRBD1 (5 bases). The CDR3 sequence is 17 residues long. V was trimmed by 6 bases and J by 4 bases, leaving 21 bases between them. The germline CDR1 and CDR2 sequences are SEHNR and FQNEAQ (reference sequence). CDR3 in amino acids: CASSPGTLRADNEKLFF. CDR3 nucleotides: TGTGCCAGCAGTCCCGGGACTCTTCGAGCGGATAATGAAAAACTGTTTTTT.

The chain uses TRBV2 and TRBJ2-1, with no clear D. CDR1 is SNHLY, CDR2 FYNNEI, per germline. The CDR3 totals 12 residues. Trimming pared 5 bases from V and 4 bases from J, leaving 6 bases between. The CDR3 here is CASSRGYNEQFF. CDR3 bases: TGTGCCAGCAGTAGAGGTTACAATGAGCAGTTCTTC.

The chain is built from TRBV5-4 and TRBJ2-5; D is undetermined. Germline CDR1 reads SGHNT; CDR2 reads YYREEE (reference sequence). This CDR3 is 11 amino acids long. V was shortened by 10 bases and J by 1 base, with 8 bases between the two germline ends. The CDR3 coding sequence is TGTGCCGCCGGTACCCAAGAGACCCAGTACTTC. Residues: CAAGTQETQYF.

The genes are TRBV10-3 and TRBJ2-7; no reliable D call. The germline V gene has CDR1 ENHRY and CDR2 SYGVKD. V gave up 0 bases and J gave up 3 bases, with 6 bases separating them. The CDR3 is 13 residues long. CDR3 region: CAISESGSYEQYF. For the CDR3, the DNA is TGTGCCATCAGTGAGTCGGGCAGCTACGAGCAGTACTTC.

The chain carries TRBV15 and TRBJ1-2, with D uncertain. The CDR3 contains 14 residues. Trimming stripped 1 base from V and 3 bases from J, with 9 bases between. Germline V gene data show CDR1 as LNHNV and CDR2 as YYDKDF (reference sequence). CDR3 nucleotide sequence: TGTGCCACCAGCAGAGGCGGGTTGGACTATGGCTACACCTTC. Residues: CATSRGGLDYGYTF.

The V and J genes are TRBV7-2 and TRBJ2-7, with D unresolved. Trimming pared 1 base from V and 2 bases from J, leaving 9 bases between. Germline V gives CDR1 SGHTA, CDR2 FQGNSA. This CDR3 region has 14 residues. The CDR3 region has the DNA TGTGCCAGCAGCTTAGACGGTCCACCCTACGAGCAGTACTTC. Amino acids: CASSLDGPPYEQYF.

The chain carries TRBV6-1 and TRBJ2-3, with a tentative D call TRBD1 (6 bases). This CDR3 contains 14 residues. Germline V gives CDR1 MNHNS, CDR2 SASEGT. Trimming shortened V by 6 bases and J by 4 bases, and 14 bases separated the two germline ends. DNA of the CDR3: TGTGCCAGCAGCTCCACAGGGAGCGCAGATACGCAGTATTTT. It yields the protein CASSSTGSADTQYF.

CDR3 DNA: TGTGCCAGCTCACTCCGGGACACTGAAGCTTTCTTT. This gives the protein CASSLRDTEAFF. The J gene is TRBJ1-1, the V gene TRBV18; D not certain. The germline gives CDR1 KGHSH, CDR2 LQKENI. V was trimmed by 4 bases and J by 3 bases, leaving 6 bases between them. The CDR3 extends over 12 amino acids.

The V gene is TRBV7-9, the J gene TRBJ2-7; 7 nucleotides align to TRBD1. In germline, CDR1 is SEHNR, CDR2 FQNEAQ (reference sequence). Losses at the gene ends were 2 bases for V and 2 bases for J; bases not matched to a gene: 6. This CDR3 has 15 amino acids. CDR3 bases: TGTGCCAGCAGCTTAAACCGGGACAGACCCTACGAGCAGTACTTC. Translation gives CASSLNRDRPYEQYF.

J is TRBJ2-5 and V is TRBV5-1; D gene uncertain. V dropped 0 bases and J dropped 5 bases, with 11 bases sitting between them. The CDR3 spans 14 residues. CDR1 SGHRS and CDR2 YFSETQ come from the germline V gene. CDR3 sequence (DNA): TGCGCCAGCAGCTTGGGTCACGCCAGGGAGACCCAGTACTTC. Protein sequence: CASSLGHARETQYF.

The genes are TRBV7-3 and TRBJ2-1; TRBD1 agrees at 8 bases. The CDR3 is made up of 14 amino acids. In germline, CDR1 is SGHTA, CDR2 FQGTGA. J was trimmed by 8 bases and V by 4 bases; bases with no gene match: 7. The CDR3 coding sequence is TGTGCCAGCAGCTCAGGACAGGGTTTGGATGAGCAGTTCTTC. As protein: CASSSGQGLDEQFF.

The chain combines TRBV7-6 with TRBJ2-2, with D tentatively TRBD2 (5 bases). The ends were cut back, 2 bases at V and 2 bases at J, with 12 bases in the middle. The CDR3 length is 16 residues. Germline V gene data show CDR1 as SGHVS and CDR2 as FNYEAQ. The CDR3 DNA reads TGTGCCAGCAGCTTATCAGACTCGGGAAACACCGGGGAGCTGTTTTTT. Residues: CASSLSDSGNTGELFF.

The rearrangement uses TRBV12-1 and TRBJ1-1; no DNA check was done on the table's D call, TRBD1. TRBV12-1 is marked as a pseudogene. This CDR3 spans 20 amino acids. CDR3 in DNA: TGTGCCAGCTGGACAACGGGACAGCCAACTAGGGGTCTTTTGGACACTGAAGCTTTCTTT. Amino acid sequence: CASWTTGQPTRGLLDTEAFF.

This clone was found a few times. The rearrangement links TRBV4-1 to TRBJ1-4; perhaps TRBD1 as D (6 bases). V was pared by 4 bases and J by 5 bases, with 20 bases between. The CDR3 runs to 17 residues. Germline assignment: CDR1 MGHRA and CDR2 YSYEKL. This CDR3 is CASSPGQLTGPNEKLFF. The CDR3 coding sequence is TGCGCCAGCAGCCCAGGACAACTGACAGGCCCAAATGAAAAACTGTTTTTT.

This chain connects TRBV6-5 to TRBJ2-7; D gene ambiguous. This CDR3 spans 15 amino acids. Trimming removed 5 bases at V and 4 bases at J, with 18 bases between. Germline lookup yields CDR1 MNHEY and CDR2 SVGAGI. CDR3 sequence: CASSPPIGPPYEQYF. The CDR3, as DNA: TGTGCCAGCAGTCCTCCTATTGGTCCTCCGTACGAGCAGTACTTC.

This clone was counted a single time. The J gene is TRBJ2-3, the V gene TRBV5-4, with D tentatively TRBD1 (5 bases). The V and J ends lost 0 bases and 3 bases respectively, with 14 bases between them. The CDR3 is 16 amino acids. Germline lookup yields CDR1 SGHNT and CDR2 YYREEE (reference sequence). CDR3: CASSLARREGTDTQYF. In DNA, the CDR3 is TGTGCCAGCAGCTTGGCCCGCAGGGAAGGGACAGATACGCAGTATTTT.

A few counts support this clone. The V gene is TRBV18, the J gene TRBJ1-2; 9 bases match TRBD1. The junction had 9 bases not matched to a gene; V was cut back by 3 bases and J by 7 bases. The CDR3 contains 15 residues. CDR1 is KGHSH, CDR2 LQKENI, per germline. The CDR3 protein is CASSPSGTGLGGYTF. In DNA form, the CDR3 reads TGTGCCAGCTCACCCTCCGGGACAGGGCTCGGTGGCTACACCTTC.

The chain recombines TRBV19 with TRBJ2-5; D possibly corresponds to TRBD2 (7 bases). V was clipped by 9 bases and J by 3 bases, with 17 bases between them. The length of the CDR3 is 14 residues. CDR1 is LNHDA and CDR2 is SQIVND in the germline V gene (reference sequence). The CDR3 region is CASRPRGAEETQYF. In DNA form, the CDR3 reads TGTGCCAGCCGCCCCCGGGGGGCAGAAGAGACCCAGTACTTC.